Shown below are 20 T cell receptor beta chains from a single sample sequenced in a study of vaccination and CD4 T cells after COVID-19. Treatment described: approximately 9-day PBMC culture with coronavirus spike peptide pools or control peptides (ViraFEST assay). These receptors have no known antigen. Cultured CD4+ T cell DNA was sequenced using the Oncomine TCR Beta short-read assay. Via MiXCR, TCRdb re-called the PCR reads, giving one row per CDR3 protein. Among 20,000 or so distinct CDR3 sequences, approximately 51% were seen once, and the ten largest hold less than 8.5%. The sample was CD4+ T cells from blood, cultured in vitro. Every receptor here comes from a human donor who had recovered from COVID-19.

CDR3 nucleotides: TGTGCCAGCAGTTACTTTAGGGGGTCCAGGGGCACTGAAGCTTTCTTT. It specifies CASSYFRGSRGTEAFF. The rearrangement links TRBV6-5 to TRBJ1-1; possibly TRBD1 for D (6 bases). In germline, CDR1 is MNHEY, CDR2 SVGAGI. The CDR3 has 16 amino acids. The V end was cut by 1 base, the J end by 4 bases, with 16 bases between.

The table lists this clonotype with a few counts. The V call is TRBV20-1, the J call TRBJ2-3, with 8 bases aligning to TRBD2. CDR1 is DFQATT, CDR2 SNEGSKA, per germline (reference sequence). V shed 3 bases, J shed 2 bases, and the junction held 7 bases outside the gene matches. The CDR3 contains 15 residues. CDR3: CSARSSGDPTDTQYF. In DNA form, the CDR3 reads TGCAGTGCTAGGAGTAGCGGGGACCCCACAGATACGCAGTATTTT.

This clonotype was detected a few times. The CDR3 is CATSDSTSGETQYF. Written as DNA, the CDR3 is TGTGCCACCAGTGACTCCACTAGCGGAGAGACCCAGTACTTC. This chain uses TRBV24-1 with TRBJ2-5, with 8 bases fitting TRBD2. The germline V gene encodes CDR1 KGHDR and CDR2 SFDVKD. The junction had 4 bases not matched to a gene; V was cut back by 4 bases and J by 4 bases. This CDR3 is 14 amino acids long.

V usage is TRBV18 and J usage is TRBJ2-5; perhaps TRBD2 as D (6 bases). Trimming removed 3 bases at V and 1 base at J, with 12 bases between. The CDR3 length is 15 residues. The germline CDR1 and CDR2 sequences are KGHSH and LQKENI. This CDR3 is CASSPKLATQETQYF. CDR3 DNA: TGTGCCAGCTCACCGAAACTAGCTACCCAAGAGACCCAGTACTTC. The entire variable domain, with the rest obtained from reference TRBV18 and TRBJ2-5, is as follows: NAGVMQNPRHLVRRRGQEARLRCSPMKGHSHVYWYRQLPEEGLKFMVYLQKENIIDESGMPKERFSAEFPKEGPSILRIQQVVRGDSAAYFCASSPKLATQETQYFGPGTRLLVL.

This clonotype was counted only a few times. CDR3 loop: CASSLVFQGVGSPLHF. The CDR3 DNA follows: TGTGCCAGTAGTCTGGTTTTCCAGGGTGTGGGATCACCCCTCCACTTT. V and J are TRBV19 and TRBJ1-6; TRBD1 is a possible D gene (5 bases). The germline V gene encodes CDR1 LNHDA and CDR2 SQIVND (reference sequence). This CDR3 is built from 16 residues. V shed 5 bases and J shed 10 bases, with 21 bases lying between them.

The rearrangement joins TRBV7-3 to TRBJ1-6, with TRBD1 matching over 9 bases. With V trimmed by 5 bases and J by 10 bases, 6 bases remained unmatched. Per the germline V gene, CDR1 is SGHTA and CDR2 is FQGTGA. This CDR3 has 14 amino acids. For the CDR3, the DNA is TGTGCCAGCAGCCAGACAGGGGGTCGATCACCCCTCCACTTT. This encodes CASSQTGGRSPLHF.

The V call is TRBV5-4, the J call TRBJ2-7; 9 bases fit TRBD2. CDR1 is SGHNT and CDR2 is YYREEE in the germline V gene (reference sequence). This CDR3 region has 15 residues. V lost 4 bases, J lost 2 bases, and 7 bases stayed unmatched. In DNA form, the CDR3 reads TGTGCCAGCAGCACACTAGCGGGCTTTCCCTACGAGCAGTACTTC. Its translation: CASSTLAGFPYEQYF.

This clonotype came up a few times. The rearrangement uses TRBV7-2 and TRBJ1-1; D is perhaps TRBD1 (6 bases). The CDR3 loop spans 14 amino acids. Per germline, CDR1 SGHTA and CDR2 FQGNSA. The V gene lost 2 bases and the J gene lost 5 bases, with 12 bases spanning the gap. The CDR3 here is CASSLTQGSTEAFF. The CDR3 DNA follows: TGTGCCAGCAGCTTAACGCAGGGGAGTACTGAAGCTTTCTTT.

There are a few counts of this clonotype. The chain uses TRBV20-1 and TRBJ2-5; 11 bases fit TRBD2. V shed 2 bases and J 4 bases; nucleotides not matched to a gene: 3. The CDR3 has 14 amino acids. CDR1 is DFQATT, CDR2 SNEGSKA, per germline (reference sequence). The CDR3 protein is CSARLAGGRETQYF. The CDR3 region has the DNA TGCAGTGCTAGACTAGCGGGAGGAAGAGAGACCCAGTACTTC.

The chain links TRBV28 to TRBJ1-1; D uncertain. Trimming cost V 9 bases and J 8 bases, with 10 bases left between them. Germline-derived CDR1 and CDR2 are MDHEN and SYDVKM. This CDR3 has 10 amino acids. CDR3 sequence: CASGSWEAFF. In nucleotides, the CDR3 is TGTGCCAGTGGATCGTGGGAAGCTTTCTTT.

The V and J genes are TRBV6-1 and TRBJ1-2, with D tentatively TRBD1 (6 bases). Germline CDR1 and CDR2: MNHNS and SASEGT. Deletions cut 7 bases from V and 7 bases from J, with 22 bases between. The CDR3 extends over 15 amino acids. The CDR3 here is CASTVTRGGAGGYTF. CDR3 coding DNA: TGTGCCAGCACCGTCACACGCGGGGGCGCCGGTGGCTACACCTTC.

In its sample, this clonotype was seen a few times. V usage is TRBV27 and J usage is TRBJ1-5; D ambiguous. CDR1 MNHEY and CDR2 SMNVEV come from the germline V gene (reference sequence). The CDR3 is 18 amino acids. Trimming stripped 2 bases from V and 7 bases from J, with 24 bases between. CDR3 protein: CASSLTSAPGIHRQPQHF. The CDR3 DNA is TGTGCCAGCAGTTTAACCTCAGCCCCCGGGATCCATCGGCAGCCCCAGCATTTT.

V is TRBV29-1 and J is TRBJ2-2; the D is unclear. Germline V lookup: CDR1 SQVTM, CDR2 ANQGSEA. The CDR3 has 11 residues. Trimming removed 4 bases from V and 4 bases from J, with 4 bases in between. The CDR3 region has the DNA TGCAGCGTTGTGACCACCGGGGAGCTGTTTTTT. Translation: CSVVTTGELFF.

The gene calls are TRBV20-1 and TRBJ2-4; 11 nucleotides agree with TRBD2. The CDR3 length is 15 residues. Germline V CDR1 and CDR2: DFQATT, SNEGSKA (reference sequence). With V trimmed by 3 bases and J by 5 bases, 6 bases remained unmatched. The CDR3 bases are TGCAGTGCTAGGAGGGCACTAGCGGGGGAAAACATTCAGTACTTC. Translated: CSARRALAGENIQYF.

This chain joins TRBV7-9 and TRBJ2-5; tentatively, D is TRBD2 (6 bases). This CDR3 spans 14 amino acids. Germline CDR1 SEHNR, CDR2 FQNEAQ (reference sequence). V lost 5 bases and J lost 1, with 11 bases in between. The CDR3 DNA is TGTGCCAGCAGCCCCGCCGGGGGCCAAGAGACCCAGTACTTC. Translating it yields CASSPAGGQETQYF.

A note on this clonotype: The junction departs from the called germline gene at one end, perhaps through a read error. The chain's CDR3 is CSAKPGQGATGAFF. The CDR3 DNA reads as TGCAGCGCTAAACCGGGACAGGGGGCCACTGGGGCTTTCTTT. The rearrangement uses TRBV20-1 and TRBJ1-1; the match to TRBD1 covers 12 bases. Germline CDR1 and CDR2: DFQATT and SNEGSKA (reference sequence). CDR3 length: 14 amino acids.

The rearrangement uses TRBV10-1 and TRBJ1-1; D unresolved. The CDR3 runs 14 residues. V lost 3 bases to trimming and J lost 1 base, with 9 bases between them. Germline V gene lookup returns CDR1 WNHNN and CDR2 SYGVQD (reference sequence). The CDR3 spells CASSDGSANTEAFF. The DNA for the CDR3 is TGCGCCAGCAGTGACGGCTCAGCGAACACTGAAGCTTTCTTT.

The chain couples TRBV7-9 to TRBJ1-1; unclear D gene. Germline V lookup: CDR1 SEHNR, CDR2 FQNEAQ (reference sequence). There are 15 residues in the CDR3. V lost 2 bases and J 1 base, leaving 11 bases between the germline ends. CDR3 in DNA: TGTGCCAGCAGCTTACGGGGAGAGCCGAACACTGAAGCTTTCTTT. Protein: CASSLRGEPNTEAFF. Using reference TRBV7-9 and TRBJ1-1 for the parts outside the CDR3, the full variable domain is DTGVSQNPRHKITKRGQNVTFRCDPISEHNRLYWYRQTLGQGPEFLTYFQNEAQLEKSRLLSDRFSAERPKGSFSTLEIQRTEQGDSAMYLCASSLRGEPNTEAFFGQGTRLTVV.

The rearrangement joins TRBV6-1 to TRBJ1-2; TRBD1 matches at 10 bases. In germline, CDR1 is MNHNS, CDR2 SASEGT. The CDR3 spans 16 residues. J gave up 8 bases and V 7 bases, and 16 bases lay outside the gene matches. CDR3 residues: CASNLGTGERFFGYTF. The CDR3 region has the DNA TGTGCCAGCAACTTAGGGACAGGGGAGCGTTTCTTCGGCTACACCTTC.

V is TRBV2 and J is TRBJ2-1; TRBD2 matches 10 bases. V shed 4 bases, J shed 10 bases, and the junction held 13 bases outside the gene matches. The germline CDR1 and CDR2 sequences are SNHLY and FYNNEI. The length of the CDR3 is 16 residues. This chain's CDR3 is CASSAQLAGVFGEQFF. In DNA form, the CDR3 reads TGTGCCAGCAGTGCTCAGCTAGCGGGAGTTTTTGGGGAGCAGTTCTTC.